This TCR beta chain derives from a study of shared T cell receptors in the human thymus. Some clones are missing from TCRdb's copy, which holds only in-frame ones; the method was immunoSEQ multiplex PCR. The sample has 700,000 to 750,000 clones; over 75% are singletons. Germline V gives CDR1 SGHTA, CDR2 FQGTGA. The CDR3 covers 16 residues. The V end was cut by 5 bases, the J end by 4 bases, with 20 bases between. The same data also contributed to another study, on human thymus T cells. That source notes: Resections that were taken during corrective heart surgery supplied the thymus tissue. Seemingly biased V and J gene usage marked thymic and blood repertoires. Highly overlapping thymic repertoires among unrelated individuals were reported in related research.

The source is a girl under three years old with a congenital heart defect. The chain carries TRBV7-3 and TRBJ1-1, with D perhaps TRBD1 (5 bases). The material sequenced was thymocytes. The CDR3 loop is CASSQNGGRWGTEAFF. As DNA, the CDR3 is TGTGCCAGCAGCCAAAACGGGGGAAGATGGGGCACTGAAGCTTTCTTT.